The sequence of this TCR beta chain was determined in a study of cytomegalovirus exposure and HLA in healthy donors. Sequencing used immunoSEQ multiplex PCR; TCRdb keeps in-frame clones, though not all of them. The table includes approximately 160,000 clones, about 89% detected once. General study results and limits: The investigators catalogued 150 to 200 TCR beta chains as cytomegalovirus-associated.

Germline loops: CDR1 MDHEN, CDR2 SYDVKM. Trimming at V came to 1 base and at J to 5 bases, leaving 7 bases not matched to a gene. This CDR3 region has 15 residues. With regard to this clone: Its antigen is as yet unknown.

The receptor was isolated from a young woman in good health and CMV-seropositive. Sequencing was done on a sample of PBMCs. The chain is built from TRBV28 and TRBJ2-5; TRBD2 agrees at 7 bases. The CDR3 protein is CASSLSAGDSETQYF. DNA for the CDR3: TGTGCCAGCAGTTTATCGGCGGGAGATTCTGAGACCCAGTACTTC.